These 31 T cell receptor beta chains originate from one sample sequenced in a study of human T cells and chemical hapten exposure. Stated time point: patch test 3, about 24 weeks after DPC sensitization. This sample's treatment: therapeutic diphenylcyclopropenone sensitization with weekly scalp DPC. Via MiXCR, TCRdb re-called the RACE reads, giving one row per CDR3 protein. The table shows 30,000 or so distinct CDR3 sequences, with approximately 5.8% occurring only once. Sequencing was performed on whole blood, taken in connection with sensitization to the hapten diphenylcyclopropenone (DPC). The receptor source for this set is a man aged 25-45 years with alopecia areata. Some clones in this sample may be carry-over from other donors' samples.

This clonotype has ten or more counts. This sequence joins TRBV4-3 and TRBJ2-1; 9 nucleotides agree with TRBD1. This CDR3 comprises 18 residues. The ends lost 0 bases at V and 5 bases at J; junction bases unmatched: 11. Germline V lookup: CDR1 LGHNA, CDR2 YSLEER. The DNA of the CDR3 is TGCGCCAGCAGCCAAGATCAATCCGGGACAGGGTTTCACAATGAGCAGTTCTTC. It codes for CASSQDQSGTGFHNEQFF.

This clonotype has a count of ten or more. The chain links TRBV5-5 to TRBJ1-2; 7 bases are shared with TRBD1. CDR3 length: 15 residues. Germline V gene data show CDR1 as SGHKS and CDR2 as YYEKEE (reference sequence). V shed 2 bases, J shed 4 bases, and the junction held 8 bases outside the gene matches. Here the CDR3 DNA reads TGTGCCAGCAGCTTAACAGGGGAAATCAGCTATGGCTACACCTTC. This codes for CASSLTGEISYGYTF.

The J gene is TRBJ2-7, the V gene TRBV7-9; 10 bases are shared with TRBD1. The germline gives CDR1 SEHNR, CDR2 FQNEAQ (reference sequence). The CDR3 runs 16 residues. The ends lost 8 bases at V and 0 bases at J; junction bases unmatched: 10. In DNA, the CDR3 is TGTGCCAGCTGGGGACAGGGGTCCCCTAGCTCCTACGAGCAGTACTTC. Translating it yields CASWGQGSPSSYEQYF.

This clonotype was seen many times. This sequence joins TRBV12-3 or TRBV12-4 and TRBJ2-3, with D possibly called TRBD1 or TRBD2 (6 bases each). The CDR3 has 15 residues. Trimming took 4 bases from V and 1 from J, leaving 12 bases between them. The CDR3 region is CASSYGGLGTDTQYF. The DNA of the CDR3 is TGTGCCAGCAGTTATGGGGGGCTGGGCACAGATACGCAGTATTTT.

V and J are TRBV7-9 and TRBJ2-6, with TRBD1 matching 7 bases. The V gene end was trimmed by 5 bases and the J gene end by 2 bases; junction bases not matched to a gene: 6. Germline CDR1 reads SEHNR; CDR2 reads FQNEAQ (reference sequence). This CDR3 is built from 16 residues. CDR3 protein: CASSTSQGAGANVLTF. CDR3 coding DNA: TGTGCCAGCAGCACGAGTCAGGGGGCTGGGGCCAACGTCCTGACTTTC.

This clonotype was picked up many times. The CDR3 nucleotides are TGTGCCAGCGTGGTGTTACAGGGTTCCTACAATGAGCAGTTCTTC. Protein product: CASVVLQGSYNEQFF. The V gene is TRBV6-1, the J gene TRBJ2-1; TRBD1 is a possible D gene (6 bases). Trimming removed 8 bases from V and 1 base from J, with 15 bases in between. The CDR3 runs to 15 residues. From germline, CDR1 is MNHNS and CDR2 SASEGT.

This clonotype came up many times. The chain joins TRBV20-1 to TRBJ2-3; 9 bases are a match to TRBD2. Germline V gene sequence: CDR1 DFQATT, CDR2 SNEGSKA (reference sequence). The CDR3 contains 17 residues. The V segment lost 4 bases and the J segment 2 bases; nucleotides outside the gene matches: 13. CDR3 region: CSANYPRLAGITDTQYF. CDR3 sequence (DNA): TGCAGTGCTAACTACCCAAGGCTAGCGGGAATCACAGATACGCAGTATTTT.

This clonotype was counted ten times or more. The V and J genes are TRBV29-1 and TRBJ1-1; perhaps TRBD1 as D (5 bases). The germline V gene has CDR1 SQVTM and CDR2 ANQGSEA. The CDR3 totals 14 residues. Between the trimmed V and J ends, which lost 7 bases and 1 base, there was a span of 16 bases. The CDR3 reads CSAGTYAGNTEAFF. DNA of the CDR3: TGCAGCGCTGGGACGTACGCAGGGAACACTGAAGCTTTCTTT.

This clonotype was observed at least ten times. The CDR3 DNA reads as TGTGCCAGCAGTTCCGGGACTAGCGGGAGTTCGAAGACCCAGTACTTC. Protein sequence: CASSSGTSGSSKTQYF. The V and J genes are TRBV7-2 and TRBJ2-5, with TRBD2 matching 14 bases. The CDR3 contains 16 residues. CDR1 and CDR2 (germline): SGHTA, FQGNSA. The V segment lost 6 bases and the J segment 6 bases; nucleotides outside the gene matches: 9.

This clonotype has ten or more counts. This sequence joins TRBV7-2 and TRBJ2-7, with D tentatively TRBD1 (5 bases). Germline values: CDR1 SGHTA, CDR2 FQGNSA. With 4 bases removed from V and 0 bases from J, the gap between germline ends came to 13 bases. CDR3 length: 15 amino acids. The CDR3 DNA reads as TGTGCCAGCAGCTCAACGACAGCCAGCTCCTACGAGCAGTACTTC. The encoded protein is CASSSTTASSYEQYF.

This clonotype came up many times. This chain links TRBV6-5 with TRBJ1-5, with 9 bases lining up with TRBD1. This CDR3 contains 14 residues. V lost 6 bases and J lost 6; bases outside the gene matches: 6. Germline values: CDR1 MNHEY, CDR2 SVGAGI. The CDR3 region is CASSDRGTVQPQHF. The DNA for the CDR3 is TGTGCCAGCAGCGACAGGGGGACGGTTCAGCCCCAGCATTTT.

This clonotype was found many times. The chain uses TRBV6-6 and TRBJ2-1, with D unresolved. Germline CDR1 is MNHNY and CDR2 is SVGAGI (reference sequence). Trimming pared 2 bases from V and 4 bases from J, leaving 6 bases between. This CDR3 contains 13 residues. The CDR3 sequence is CASSYENYNEQFF. In DNA, the CDR3 is TGTGCCAGCAGTTACGAGAATTACAATGAGCAGTTCTTC.

J is TRBJ1-2 and V is TRBV7-9, with TRBD1 as a possible D gene (5 bases). With 5 bases removed from V and 3 bases from J, the gap between germline ends came to 28 bases. This CDR3 region has 19 residues. Per the germline V gene, CDR1 is SEHNR and CDR2 is FQNEAQ (reference sequence). CDR3 sequence reads: CASSKTAPGHYGCHYGYTF. For the CDR3, the DNA is TGTGCCAGCAGCAAGACAGCGCCGGGTCACTATGGCTGTCACTATGGCTACACCTTC.

There are many counts of this clonotype. This chain links TRBV29-1 with TRBJ1-2; D gene uncertain. Germline V gives CDR1 SQVTM, CDR2 ANQGSEA. Trimming took 3 bases from V and 2 from J, leaving 13 bases between them. CDR3 length equals 14 residues. As DNA, the CDR3 is TGCAGCGTTGACGGAGGCAATGAGAACTATGGCTACACCTTC. It specifies CSVDGGNENYGYTF.

This clonotype was seen at least ten times. The gene calls are TRBV6-1 and TRBJ2-5; a possible D gene is TRBD2 (5 bases). Trimming left V 2 bases short and J 5 bases short, with 12 bases between. Per germline, CDR1 MNHNS and CDR2 SASEGT. CDR3 size: 14 residues. DNA for the CDR3: TGTGCCAGCAGTGAATCAGGAGGTTCTGAGACCCAGTACTTC. This gives the protein CASSESGGSETQYF.

This clonotype showed up many times. The chain joins TRBV29-1 to TRBJ2-2, with D perhaps matching TRBD1 (5 bases). Trimming cost V 6 bases and J 1 base, with 12 bases left between them. The CDR3 contains 14 residues. CDR1 SQVTM and CDR2 ANQGSEA come from the germline V gene. CDR3 amino acids: CSVESQGNTGELFF. The CDR3 bases are TGCAGCGTCGAGTCCCAGGGGAACACCGGGGAGCTGTTTTTT.

The chain carries TRBV7-2 and TRBJ1-3; unclear D gene. V was cut by 5 bases and J by 1 base, with 9 bases left in between. Germline V gene lookup returns CDR1 SGHTA and CDR2 FQGNSA. CDR3 length: 14 amino acids. CDR3: CASSPGPSGNTIYF. CDR3 nucleotide sequence: TGTGCCAGCAGCCCCGGCCCGTCTGGAAACACCATATATTTT.

This clonotype was found many times. The chain links TRBV20-1 to TRBJ1-5, with D hard to call. V gave up 4 bases and J gave up 2 bases, with 9 bases separating them. Germline V gene lookup returns CDR1 DFQATT and CDR2 SNEGSKA (reference sequence). The CDR3 is made up of 13 amino acids. CDR3 loop: CSANGDGNQPQHF. The DNA for the CDR3 is TGCAGTGCTAACGGTGATGGCAATCAGCCCCAGCATTTT.

There are many counts of this clonotype. The chain carries TRBV14 and TRBJ2-1; perhaps D is TRBD1 or TRBD2 (5 bases each). CDR3 length: 16 residues. Trimming took off 7 bases at V and 9 bases at J, with 25 bases between the two ends. Germline-derived CDR1 and CDR2 are SGHDN and FVKESK. DNA for the CDR3: TGTGCCAGCACCTTCGATCCGGGACCCGGGGTTGGTGAGCAGTTCTTC. Amino acids: CASTFDPGPGVGEQFF.

This clonotype was seen at least ten times. V and J are TRBV19 and TRBJ2-7, with TRBD1 identical over 8 bases. The CDR3 contains 17 residues. V trimming: 0 bases; J trimming: 6 bases; junction bases outside the gene matches: 13. CDR1 is LNHDA and CDR2 is SQIVND in the germline V gene (reference sequence). CDR3 loop: CASSIESVHGTGGEQYF. CDR3 bases: TGTGCCAGTAGTATAGAATCGGTGCACGGGACAGGAGGCGAGCAGTACTTC.

This rearrangement joins TRBV11-3 to TRBJ2-5; D is unclear. Germline CDR1 SGHNT, CDR2 YENEEA. The CDR3 sequence is 13 residues long. Trimming removed 5 bases at V and 5 bases at J, with 12 bases between. The CDR3 reads CASSQRVEETQYF. The CDR3 nucleotides read TGTGCCAGCAGCCAAAGGGTTGAGGAGACCCAGTACTTC.

This clonotype was counted between two and nine times. The V gene is TRBV7-9, the J gene TRBJ2-7; either TRBD1 or TRBD2 may fit D (5 bases each). Between the trimmed V and J ends, which lost 4 bases and 4 bases, there was a span of 8 bases. The CDR3 is 12 residues long. The germline V gene has CDR1 SEHNR and CDR2 FQNEAQ (reference sequence). The CDR3 nucleotides read TGTGCCAGCAGCTCCGGGGCGTACGAGCAGTACTTC. Translating gives CASSSGAYEQYF.

The table lists this clonotype with many counts. The chain joins TRBV4-2 to TRBJ1-2, with TRBD1 as a possible D gene (6 bases). The V gene lost 0 bases and the J gene lost 6 bases, with 14 bases spanning the gap. From germline, CDR1 is LGHNA and CDR2 YNFKEQ. CDR3 length equals 15 residues. The CDR3 DNA reads as TGTGCCAGCAGCCAAGAGGGGGGGGGCGCGAATGGCTACACCTTC. Its translation: CASSQEGGGANGYTF.

This clonotype has a count of ten or more. V gene TRBV2 combines with J gene TRBJ1-1, with D uncertain. CDR3 length: 12 residues. The V and J ends lost 3 bases and 5 bases respectively, with 7 bases between them. CDR1 is SNHLY and CDR2 is FYNNEI in the germline V gene. The CDR3 DNA reads TGTGCCAGCAGTGAGAGCAGGACTGAAGCTTTCTTT. This sequence encodes CASSESRTEAFF.

This clonotype has at least ten counts. V usage is TRBV12-3 or TRBV12-4 and J usage is TRBJ1-6; D uncertain. V was shortened by 6 bases and J by 8 bases, with 11 bases between the two germline ends. This CDR3 is built from 13 residues. CDR3 bases: TGTGCCAGCAGGGCGGAGCAAGATTCACCCCTCCACTTT. Protein product: CASRAEQDSPLHF.

This clonotype was seen many times. The gene calls are TRBV4-1 and TRBJ2-1, with a possible D match to TRBD2 (6 bases). Per the germline V gene, CDR1 is MGHRA and CDR2 is YSYEKL. Between the trimmed V and J ends, which lost 0 bases and 9 bases, there was a span of 15 bases. The CDR3 has 15 amino acids. The DNA for the CDR3 is TGCGCCAGCAGCCAAGACCTAGCGAAAAAAGGTGAGCAGTTCTTC. Encoded protein: CASSQDLAKKGEQFF.

This clonotype was recorded at least ten times. CDR3 DNA: TGCAGCGTTACAGGGGGGGCCACCGGGGAGCTGTTTTTT. Encoded protein: CSVTGGATGELFF. The rearrangement joins TRBV29-1 to TRBJ2-2; D is possibly TRBD1 (8 bases). The V gene's germline CDR1 is SQVTM and CDR2 ANQGSEA. V was pared by 5 bases and J by 4 bases, with 11 bases between. CDR3 length equals 13 residues.

This clonotype was detected many times. The J gene is TRBJ2-3, the V gene TRBV4-2; 10 bases agree with TRBD2. The CDR3 runs 17 residues. Trimming cost V 0 bases and J 1 base; bases outside gene matches: 4. Per the germline V gene, CDR1 is LGHNA and CDR2 is YNFKEQ. The CDR3 here is CASSQDGTSGGTDTQYF. The CDR3 nucleotides are TGTGCCAGCAGCCAAGATGGCACTAGCGGGGGCACAGATACGCAGTATTTT.

This clonotype appeared many times. J is TRBJ1-2 and V is TRBV3-1, with a possible D match to TRBD1 (6 bases). V lost 0 bases to trimming and J lost 8 bases, with 22 bases between them. Germline V gene lookup returns CDR1 LGHDT and CDR2 YNNKEL (reference sequence). The CDR3 extends over 17 amino acids. CDR3 region: CASSQDQRGTSLRGYTF. The CDR3 DNA sequence: TGTGCCAGCAGCCAAGACCAAAGGGGGACCTCTCTACGGGGCTACACCTTC.

The V and J genes are TRBV5-4 and TRBJ2-2; D call uncertain. Looked up from germline, CDR1 is SGHNT and CDR2 is YYREEE (reference sequence). The CDR3 is made up of 13 amino acids. V lost 0 bases and J 6 bases, leaving 6 bases between the germline ends. As DNA, the CDR3 is TGTGCCAGCAGCTTGGACCAACCCGGGGAGCTGTTTTTT. This gives the protein CASSLDQPGELFF.

This clonotype was detected ten times or more. J is TRBJ2-5 and V is TRBV12-3 or TRBV12-4; tentatively, D is TRBD2 (6 bases). Trimming took off 6 bases at V and 2 bases at J, with 13 bases between the two ends. This CDR3 spans 14 amino acids. CDR3 sequence: CASRRGTEQETQYF. CDR3 DNA: TGTGCCAGCAGGCGCGGGACGGAGCAAGAGACCCAGTACTTC.